Listed below are T cell receptor beta chains from one sample, sequenced in a study of cytomegalovirus exposure and HLA in healthy donors. Sequenced by immunoSEQ multiplex PCR; TCRdb stores in-frame clones only, minus some. The profile shows 100,000 to 150,000 clones, roughly a tenth of them singletons. Source material: PBMCs. Receptors originate from a woman younger than 30 in good health and CMV-seropositive. Both conserved end residues are part of each CDR3. A D gene is named only where the DNA matches it firmly. Expanded clones are given a class, and other clones once, few, many or no size at all.

>TRBV30|TRBJ1-3|-|few
CAWILAGAINGNTIYF
TGTGCCTGGATACTGGCAGGGGCGATTAATGGAAACACCATATATTTT
>TRBV6-4|TRBJ2-1|-|-
CASSDEGSGYNEQFF
TGTGCCAGCAGTGACGAGGGTAGCGGCTACAATGAGCAGTTCTTC
>TRBV30|TRBJ1-1|-|few
CAWSRVRIRGELDTEAFF
TGTGCCTGGAGCCGGGTGCGTATTAGAGGAGAGTTGGACACTGAAGCTTTCTTT
>TRBV27|TRBJ1-1|-|few
CATLRRGGDTEAFF
TGTGCCACCCTCCGTCGGGGCGGGGACACTGAAGCTTTCTTT
>TRBV14|TRBJ2-1|-|few
CASSQGQRNEQFF
TGTGCCAGCAGCCAAGGGCAGCGCAATGAGCAGTTCTTC
>TRBV2|TRBJ2-7|TRBD2|-
CARTSGPTYEQYF
TGTGCCCGGACTAGCGGGCCCACCTACGAGCAGTACTTC
>TRBV29-1|TRBJ2-2|-|few
CSVAPETGELFF
TGCAGCGTTGCCCCCGAGACCGGGGAGCTGTTTTTT
>TRBV28|TRBJ1-2|-|-
CASSLGTIHLTF
TGTGCCAGCAGTTTAGGGACAATACATCTTACCTTC
>TRBV7-9|TRBJ1-1|-|-
CASSLQGIGTEAFF
TGTGCCAGCAGCTTACAGGGGATAGGCACTGAAGCTTTCTTT
>TRBV9|TRBJ2-7|TRBD1|few
CASSVGQGAMGEQYF
TGTGCCAGCAGCGTAGGGCAGGGGGCGATGGGCGAGCAGTACTTC
>TRBV12-5|TRBJ2-2|TRBD1|few
CASVPRGQSTGELFF
TGTGCTAGTGTCCCAAGGGGACAGAGCACCGGGGAGCTGTTTTTT
>TRBV15|TRBJ1-5|-|-
CATSTSNQPQHF
TGTGCCACCAGCACGAGCAATCAGCCCCAGCATTTT
>TRBV9|TRBJ2-7|-|few
CASSVEGSRHYEQYF
TGTGCCAGCAGCGTAGAGGGGTCACGTCACTACGAGCAGTACTTC
>TRBV6-1|TRBJ2-7|TRBD1|few
CASSAGQGPDEQYF
TGTGCCAGCAGTGCTGGACAGGGTCCCGACGAGCAGTACTTC
>TRBV9|TRBJ2-1|TRBD2|-
CASSVVVGLAGEQFF
TGTGCCAGCAGCGTAGTTGTGGGACTAGCGGGTGAGCAGTTCTTC